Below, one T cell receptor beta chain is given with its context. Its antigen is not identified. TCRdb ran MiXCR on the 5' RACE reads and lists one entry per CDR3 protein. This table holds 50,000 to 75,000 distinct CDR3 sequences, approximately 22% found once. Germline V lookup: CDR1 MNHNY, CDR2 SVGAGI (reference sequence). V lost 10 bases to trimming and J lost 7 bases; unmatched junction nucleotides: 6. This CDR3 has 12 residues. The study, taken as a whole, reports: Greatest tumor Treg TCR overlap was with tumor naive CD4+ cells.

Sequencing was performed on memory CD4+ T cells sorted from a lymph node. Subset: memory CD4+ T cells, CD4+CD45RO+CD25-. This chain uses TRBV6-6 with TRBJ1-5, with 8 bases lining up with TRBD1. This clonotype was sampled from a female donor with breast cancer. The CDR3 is CANRTGGQPQHF. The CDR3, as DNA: TGTGCCAACAGAACAGGGGGACAGCCCCAGCATTTT.